Below are 28 T cell receptor beta chains sequenced from a single sample in a study of cytotoxic CD8 clonotypes in ibrutinib-treated CLL. The table came from immunoSEQ multiplex PCR; TCRdb's copy has only in-frame clones and leaves some out. The table includes approximately 45,000 clones, 65% to 70% detected once. The material sequenced was PBMCs, taken after 24 months of ibrutinib treatment. These receptors came from a human donor with chronic lymphocytic leukemia.

This clone is judged medium-sized. This chain connects TRBV7-8 to TRBJ1-1; D uncertain. Trimming took 5 bases from V and 5 from J, leaving 6 bases between them. Germline V gene sequence: CDR1 SGHVS, CDR2 FQNEAQ. The length of the CDR3 is 11 residues. This CDR3 is CASSLDTEAFF. CDR3 bases: TGTGCCAGCAGCCTGGATACTGAAGCTTTCTTT.

V and J are TRBV4-1 and TRBJ2-5; D is uncertain. Germline V gene lookup returns CDR1 MGHRA and CDR2 YSYEKL. V was pared by 2 bases and J by 4 bases, with 14 bases between. The CDR3 covers 15 residues. CDR3 nucleotides: TGCGCCAGCAGCCAAATCCAAAGAGGCCGAGAGACCCAGTACTTC. Translated, it gives CASSQIQRGRETQYF.

The V and J genes are TRBV5-1 and TRBJ2-7; 7 bases are shared with TRBD1. V was clipped by 5 bases and J by 2 bases; unmatched bases: 10. Germline CDR1 reads SGHRS; CDR2 reads YFSETQ. The CDR3 has 15 amino acids. CDR3 region: CASRFSGQDTYEQYF. The CDR3 DNA is TGCGCCAGCAGGTTCTCAGGACAGGACACCTACGAGCAGTACTTC.

The DNA of the CDR3 is TGTGCCTGGAGGGAGGACAGGTTCACTCCCCTCCACTTT. The encoded protein is CAWREDRFTPLHF. The V gene is TRBV30, the J gene TRBJ1-6; 7 bases are a match to TRBD1. Germline-derived CDR1 and CDR2 are GTSNPN and SVGIG (reference sequence). This CDR3 is built from 13 residues. V lost 3 bases and J lost 13; bases outside the gene matches: 9.

This chain connects TRBV9 to TRBJ2-6; D uncertain. The V gene's germline CDR1 is SGDLS and CDR2 YYNGEE. V gave up 0 bases and J gave up 1 base, with 2 bases separating them. CDR3 size: 14 residues. In DNA, the CDR3 is TGTGCCAGCAGCGTAGGATCTGGGGCCAACGTCCTGACTTTC. This encodes CASSVGSGANVLTF.

This clone showed up just a few times. The J gene is TRBJ2-3, the V gene TRBV19; no reliable D call. CDR1 and CDR2 (germline): LNHDA, SQIVND (reference sequence). V lost 3 bases and J lost 6, with 4 bases in between. The CDR3 covers 11 residues. CDR3 in amino acids: CASSMVDTQYF. CDR3 nucleotides: TGTGCCAGTAGTATGGTGGATACGCAGTATTTT.

V usage is TRBV7-8 and J usage is TRBJ2-5; TRBD1 matches at 8 bases. V lost 3 bases and J lost 5; bases outside the gene matches: 14. Germline V lookup: CDR1 SGHVS, CDR2 FQNEAQ. The CDR3 has 17 residues. As DNA, the CDR3 is TGTGCCAGCAGCTTTTACGGTCGGCAGGGGGCTGGGGAGACCCAGTACTTC. Translation: CASSFYGRQGAGETQYF.

The chain couples TRBV6-1 to TRBJ2-3; D is tentatively TRBD1 or TRBD2 (5 bases each). Looked up from germline, CDR1 is MNHNS and CDR2 is SASEGT. This CDR3 has 15 residues. With 7 bases removed from V and 2 bases from J, the gap between germline ends came to 16 bases. The CDR3 coding sequence is TGTGCCAGCACTGAGGGCCCCGGGGCCACAGATACGCAGTATTTT. This translates into CASTEGPGATDTQYF.

This clone occurred once. The chain joins TRBV6-6 to TRBJ2-2; a possible D gene is TRBD2 (6 bases). Germline loops: CDR1 MNHNY, CDR2 SVGAGI (reference sequence). V lost 7 bases to trimming and J lost 2 bases, with 11 bases between them. This CDR3 contains 14 residues. The CDR3 nucleotides read TGTGCCAGCACGGGCGGGGTTAACACCGGGGAGCTGTTTTTT. Translating it yields CASTGGVNTGELFF.

The chain recombines TRBV15 with TRBJ2-6, with a tentative D call TRBD1 (6 bases). The germline V gene has CDR1 LNHNV and CDR2 YYDKDF (reference sequence). V lost 1 base to trimming and J lost 4 bases, with 17 bases between them. The CDR3 is made up of 18 amino acids. CDR3 DNA sequence: TGTGCCACCAGCAGAGCAGGGGCTTTTCGATTAGGGGCCAACGTCCTGACTTTC. This codes for CATSRAGAFRLGANVLTF.

V is TRBV5-1 and J is TRBJ2-1; D is perhaps TRBD1 (6 bases). Trimming pared 1 base from V and 0 bases from J, leaving 11 bases between. Looked up from germline, CDR1 is SGHRS and CDR2 is YFSETQ. The CDR3 extends over 16 amino acids. This chain's CDR3 is CASSLNAGVSYNEQFF. The DNA for the CDR3 is TGCGCCAGCAGCTTGAATGCAGGGGTCTCCTACAATGAGCAGTTCTTC.

The J gene is TRBJ2-1, the V gene TRBV7-3, with no clear D. The germline V gene has CDR1 SGHTA and CDR2 FQGTGA. V shed 2 bases and J shed 4 bases, with 15 bases lying between them. This CDR3 has 16 residues. CDR3 loop: CASSLYPGALYNEQFF. The CDR3 nucleotides read TGTGCCAGCAGCTTATACCCGGGTGCCCTTTACAATGAGCAGTTCTTC.

As DNA, the CDR3 is TGTGCCAGCAGCCAAGGATACAGGGAGAGAGCTAATGAAAAACTGTTTTTT. As protein: CASSQGYRERANEKLFF. The V gene is TRBV4-2, the J gene TRBJ1-4; a possible D gene is TRBD1 (6 bases). This CDR3 comprises 17 residues. In germline, CDR1 is LGHNA, CDR2 YNFKEQ. Trimming removed 1 base from V and 3 bases from J, with 15 bases in between.

This clone was observed once. The CDR3 region has the DNA TGTGCCAGCAGCTCTGCCTCTGGACTCCTTGATACGCAGTATTTT. Its protein product is CASSSASGLLDTQYF. The genes are TRBV5-5 and TRBJ2-3; possibly TRBD2 for D (5 bases). CDR3 size: 15 residues. The ends were cut back, 3 bases at V and 6 bases at J, with 17 bases in the middle. In germline, CDR1 is SGHKS, CDR2 YYEKEE (reference sequence).

This clone has a handful of counts. This chain uses TRBV25-1 with TRBJ1-1, with D uncertain. CDR1 is MGHDK, CDR2 SYGVNS, per germline. Trimming stripped 6 bases from V and 0 bases from J, with 11 bases between. CDR3 length equals 14 residues. CDR3 sequence reads: CASRPQLMNTEAFF. The CDR3 bases are TGTGCCAGCAGGCCACAGCTAATGAACACTGAAGCTTTCTTT.

The chain combines TRBV6-1 with TRBJ1-2; D unresolved. Germline CDR1 reads MNHNS; CDR2 reads SASEGT. CDR3 size: 13 residues. V was cut by 6 bases and J by 6 bases, with 14 bases left in between. The CDR3 nucleotides are TGTGCCAGCAGCCCCATGGGCGGCGATGGCTACACCTTC. Translated: CASSPMGGDGYTF.

This clone was seen only once. The J gene is TRBJ2-7, the V gene TRBV5-1; 10 positions agree with TRBD1. The CDR3 consists of 15 residues. J was trimmed by 1 base and V by 4 bases; bases with no gene match: 5. CDR1 and CDR2 from the germline V gene are SGHRS and YFSETQ. The CDR3 nucleotides are TGCGCCAGCAGCGGAGGGACAGGGGATTCCTACGAGCAGTACTTC. It is translated as CASSGGTGDSYEQYF.

This clone showed up just once. The chain joins TRBV21-1 to TRBJ2-7; the DNA was not compared with TRBD1, the D call given in the table. TRBV21-1 is annotated as a pseudogene. CDR3 size: 15 residues. In DNA form, the CDR3 reads TGTGCCAGCAACCCAACTAGGAGGGGGCCCTACGAGCAGTACTTC. Translation gives CASNPTRRGPYEQYF.

V and J are TRBV4-1 and TRBJ2-2; 10 positions agree with TRBD2. The junction had 6 bases not matched to a gene; V was cut back by 4 bases and J by 1 base. This CDR3 comprises 17 residues. The germline gives CDR1 MGHRA, CDR2 YSYEKL. CDR3 sequence (DNA): TGCGCCAGCAGCCGGATAGCGGGGGGCTTGAACACCGGGGAGCTGTTTTTT. Residues: CASSRIAGGLNTGELFF.

This chain links TRBV4-2 with TRBJ1-6, with D unclear. V was trimmed by 0 bases and J by 9 bases, leaving 15 bases between them. This CDR3 region has 16 residues. Germline V lookup: CDR1 LGHNA, CDR2 YNFKEQ. In nucleotides, the CDR3 is TGTGCCAGCAGCCAAGATAGTCTGGTAGTAACTTCACCCCTCCACTTT. Its translation: CASSQDSLVVTSPLHF.

This clone was recorded once. This chain joins TRBV6-5 and TRBJ1-4; 10 nucleotides line up with TRBD1. This CDR3 has 14 residues. Losses at the gene ends were 6 bases for V and 8 bases for J; bases not matched to a gene: 6. Germline V gene sequence: CDR1 MNHEY, CDR2 SVGAGI. In DNA, the CDR3 is TGTGCCAGCAGCTACGACAGGGGGCTCGAAAAACTGTTTTTT. Translating it yields CASSYDRGLEKLFF.

DNA of the CDR3: TGTGCCAGTAGTTTACAGGGGGCGGCTTTCTTT. It yields the protein CASSLQGAAFF. The chain combines TRBV19 with TRBJ1-1, with 9 bases lining up with TRBD1. V was clipped by 5 bases and J by 11 bases; unmatched bases: 3. This CDR3 is built from 11 residues. Looked up from germline, CDR1 is LNHDA and CDR2 is SQIVND (reference sequence).

The chain joins TRBV4-1 to TRBJ1-3; D ambiguous. Deletions cut 1 base from V and 0 bases from J, with 4 bases between. The CDR3 consists of 14 residues. Germline V gene sequence: CDR1 MGHRA, CDR2 YSYEKL. The CDR3 bases are TGCGCCAGCAGCCAAGGACACTCTGGAAACACCATATATTTT. Translating gives CASSQGHSGNTIYF.

This clone appeared a few times. The chain has TRBV6-5 and TRBJ1-5; D unresolved. The CDR3 has 16 amino acids. The V gene's germline CDR1 is MNHEY and CDR2 SVGAGI. The V end lost 0 bases, the J end lost 2 bases, and 11 bases lay between the germline ends. CDR3 nucleotide sequence: TGTGCCAGCAGTTACTCGAGGTCGGCAGGCAATCAGCCCCAGCATTTT. Protein: CASSYSRSAGNQPQHF.

This rearrangement joins TRBV30 to TRBJ1-1; 9 positions match TRBD1. V lost 3 bases, J lost 6 bases, and 5 bases stayed unmatched. The germline CDR1 and CDR2 sequences are GTSNPN and SVGIG (reference sequence). The CDR3 runs to 13 residues. CDR3 in amino acids: CAWRQGAKSEAFF. CDR3 nucleotides: TGTGCCTGGAGACAGGGGGCGAAATCTGAAGCTTTCTTT.

The chain joins TRBV25-1 to TRBJ1-5; D remains ambiguous. In germline, CDR1 is MGHDK, CDR2 SYGVNS. Trimming pared 5 bases from V and 5 bases from J, leaving 10 bases between. This CDR3 contains 13 residues. CDR3 nucleotides: TGTGCCAGCAGTAGAGAGACGGATCAGCCCCAGCATTTT. Its translation is CASSRETDQPQHF.

V and J are TRBV5-1 and TRBJ1-5; 7 bases align to TRBD1. The ends lost 0 bases at V and 5 bases at J; junction bases unmatched: 5. The germline gives CDR1 SGHRS, CDR2 YFSETQ. The CDR3 totals 15 residues. CDR3 sequence: CASSLEGQPYQPQHF. CDR3 nucleotides: TGCGCCAGCAGCTTGGAGGGACAGCCCTATCAGCCCCAGCATTTT.

V is TRBV6-5 and J is TRBJ2-3, with D unresolved. Germline V gene sequence: CDR1 MNHEY, CDR2 SVGAGI. V lost 2 bases to trimming and J lost 0 bases, with 9 bases between them. The CDR3 is made up of 15 amino acids. CDR3 region: CASSYNPQSTDTQYF. DNA of the CDR3: TGTGCCAGCAGTTACAACCCACAAAGCACAGATACGCAGTATTTT.